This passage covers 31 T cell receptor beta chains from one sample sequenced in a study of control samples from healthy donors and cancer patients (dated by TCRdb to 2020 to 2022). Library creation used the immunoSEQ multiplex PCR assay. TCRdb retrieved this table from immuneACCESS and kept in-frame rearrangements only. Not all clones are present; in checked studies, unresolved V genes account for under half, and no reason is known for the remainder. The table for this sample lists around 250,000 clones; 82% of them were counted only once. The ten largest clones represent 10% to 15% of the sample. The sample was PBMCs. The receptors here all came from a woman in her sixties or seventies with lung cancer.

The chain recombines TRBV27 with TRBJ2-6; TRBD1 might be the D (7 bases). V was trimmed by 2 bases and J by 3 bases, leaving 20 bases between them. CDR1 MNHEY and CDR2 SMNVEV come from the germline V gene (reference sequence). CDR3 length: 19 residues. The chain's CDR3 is CASSLRWGRGESGANVLTF. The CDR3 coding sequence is TGTGCCAGCAGTTTAAGATGGGGCAGGGGGGAAAGTGGGGCCAACGTCCTGACTTTC.

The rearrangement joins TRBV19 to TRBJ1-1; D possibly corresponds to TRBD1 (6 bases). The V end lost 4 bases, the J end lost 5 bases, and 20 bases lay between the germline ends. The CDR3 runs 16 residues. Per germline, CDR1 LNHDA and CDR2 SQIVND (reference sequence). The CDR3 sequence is CASSTQQGGLGTEAFF. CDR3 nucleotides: TGTGCCAGTAGTACCCAACAGGGTGGGCTTGGTACTGAAGCTTTCTTT.

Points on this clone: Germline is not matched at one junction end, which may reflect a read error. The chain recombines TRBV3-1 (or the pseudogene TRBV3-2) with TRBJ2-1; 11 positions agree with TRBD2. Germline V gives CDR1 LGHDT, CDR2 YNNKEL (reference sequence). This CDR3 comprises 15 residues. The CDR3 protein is CASSEDRLAGNEQFF. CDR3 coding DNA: TGTGCCAGCAGCGAAGACCGACTAGCGGGGAATGAGCAGTTCTTC.

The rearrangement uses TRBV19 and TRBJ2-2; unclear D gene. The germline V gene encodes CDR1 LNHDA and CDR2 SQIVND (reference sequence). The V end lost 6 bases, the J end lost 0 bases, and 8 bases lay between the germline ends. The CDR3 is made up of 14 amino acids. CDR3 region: CASRRTANTGELFF. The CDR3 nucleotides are TGTGCCAGTAGGCGGACGGCGAACACCGGGGAGCTGTTTTTT.

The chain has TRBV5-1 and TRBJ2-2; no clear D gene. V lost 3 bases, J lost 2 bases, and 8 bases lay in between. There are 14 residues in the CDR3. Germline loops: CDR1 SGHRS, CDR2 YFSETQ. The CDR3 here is CASSSDTNTGELFF. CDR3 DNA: TGCGCCAGCAGCTCTGACACTAACACCGGGGAGCTGTTTTTT. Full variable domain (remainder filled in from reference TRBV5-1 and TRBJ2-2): KAGVTQTPRYLIKTRGQQVTLSCSPISGHRSVSWYQQTPGQGLQFLFEYFSETQRNKGNFPGRFSGRQFSNSRSEMNVSTLELGDSALYLCASSSDTNTGELFFGEGSRLTVL.

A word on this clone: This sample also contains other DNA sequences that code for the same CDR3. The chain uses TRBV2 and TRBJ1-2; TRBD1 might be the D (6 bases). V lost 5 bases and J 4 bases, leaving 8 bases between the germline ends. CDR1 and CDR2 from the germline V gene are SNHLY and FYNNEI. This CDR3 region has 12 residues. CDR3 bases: TGTGCCAGCAGTCAGGACAGCTATGGCTACACCTTC. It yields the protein CASSQDSYGYTF.

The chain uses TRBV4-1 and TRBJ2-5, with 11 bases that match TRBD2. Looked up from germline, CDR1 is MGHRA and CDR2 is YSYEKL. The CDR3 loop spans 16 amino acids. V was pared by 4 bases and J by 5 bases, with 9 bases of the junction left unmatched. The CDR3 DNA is TGCGCCAGCAGCCGATCGAATAGCGGGGGGGTGGAGACCCAGTACTTC. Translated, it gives CASSRSNSGGVETQYF.

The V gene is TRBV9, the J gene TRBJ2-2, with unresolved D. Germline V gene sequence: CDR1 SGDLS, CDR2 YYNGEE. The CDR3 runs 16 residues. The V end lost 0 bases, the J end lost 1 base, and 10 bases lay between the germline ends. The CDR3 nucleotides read TGTGCCAGCAGCGTAGGGGCAGACATGAACACCGGGGAGCTGTTTTTT. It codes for CASSVGADMNTGELFF.

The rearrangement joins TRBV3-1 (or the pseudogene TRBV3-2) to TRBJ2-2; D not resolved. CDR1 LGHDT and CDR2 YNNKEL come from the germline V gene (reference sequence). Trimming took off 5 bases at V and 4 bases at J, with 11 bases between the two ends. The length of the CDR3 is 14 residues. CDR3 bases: TGTGCCAGCAGCGACCCCAGGTTCACCGGGGAGCTGTTTTTT. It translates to CASSDPRFTGELFF.

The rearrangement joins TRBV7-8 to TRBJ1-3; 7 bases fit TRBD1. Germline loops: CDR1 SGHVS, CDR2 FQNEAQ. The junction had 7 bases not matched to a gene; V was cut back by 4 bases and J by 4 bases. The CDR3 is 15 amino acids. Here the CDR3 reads CASSSRGSFGNTIYF. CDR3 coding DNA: TGTGCCAGCAGCTCCAGGGGGTCCTTCGGAAACACCATATATTTT.

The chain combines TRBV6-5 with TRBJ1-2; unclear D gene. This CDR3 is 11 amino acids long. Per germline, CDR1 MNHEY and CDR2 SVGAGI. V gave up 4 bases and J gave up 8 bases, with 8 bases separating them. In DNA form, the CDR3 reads TGTGCCAGCAGTTCCGTTGGCGGCTACACCTTC. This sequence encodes CASSSVGGYTF.

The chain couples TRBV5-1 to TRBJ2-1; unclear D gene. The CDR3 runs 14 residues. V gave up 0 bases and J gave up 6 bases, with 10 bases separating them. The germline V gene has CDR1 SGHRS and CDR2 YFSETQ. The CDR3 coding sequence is TGCGCCAGCAGCTTGGGAGGTCCCGGCAATGAGCAGTTCTTC. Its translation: CASSLGGPGNEQFF.

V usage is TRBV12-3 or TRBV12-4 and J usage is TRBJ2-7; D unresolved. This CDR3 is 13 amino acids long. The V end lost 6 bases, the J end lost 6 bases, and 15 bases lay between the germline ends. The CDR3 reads CASRRIGFGEQYF. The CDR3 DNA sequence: TGTGCCAGCAGAAGAATAGGGTTTGGCGAGCAGTACTTC.

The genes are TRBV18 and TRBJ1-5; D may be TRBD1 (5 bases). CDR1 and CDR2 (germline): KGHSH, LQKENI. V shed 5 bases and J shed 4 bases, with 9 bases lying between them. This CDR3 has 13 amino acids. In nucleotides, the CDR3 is TGTGCCAGCTCAGACGACAGAAATCAGCCCCAGCATTTT. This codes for CASSDDRNQPQHF.

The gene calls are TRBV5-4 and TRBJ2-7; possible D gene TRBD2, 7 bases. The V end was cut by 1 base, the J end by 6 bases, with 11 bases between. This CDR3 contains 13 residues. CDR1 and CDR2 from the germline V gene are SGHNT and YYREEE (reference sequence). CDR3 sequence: CASSLTGRGEQYF. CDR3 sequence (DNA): TGTGCCAGCAGCTTGACAGGGAGGGGCGAGCAGTACTTC. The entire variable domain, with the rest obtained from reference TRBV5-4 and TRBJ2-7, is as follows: ETGVTQSPTHLIKTRGQQVTLRCSSQSGHNTVSWYQQALGQGPQFIFQYYREEENGRGNFPPRFSGLQFPNYSSELNVNALELDDSALYLCASSLTGRGEQYFGPGTRLTVT.

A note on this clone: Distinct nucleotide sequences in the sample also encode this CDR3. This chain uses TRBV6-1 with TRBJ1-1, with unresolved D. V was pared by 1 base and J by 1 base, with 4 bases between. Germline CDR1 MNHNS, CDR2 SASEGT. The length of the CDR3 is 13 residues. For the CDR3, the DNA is TGTGCCAGCAGTGAAGTTCAGAACACTGAAGCTTTCTTT. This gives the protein CASSEVQNTEAFF.

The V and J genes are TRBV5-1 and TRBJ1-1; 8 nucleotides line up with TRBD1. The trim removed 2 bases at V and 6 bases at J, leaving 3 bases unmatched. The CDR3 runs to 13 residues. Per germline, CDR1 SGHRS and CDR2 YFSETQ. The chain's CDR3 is CASSFDRGAEAFF. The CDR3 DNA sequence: TGCGCCAGCAGCTTCGACAGGGGCGCTGAAGCTTTCTTT.

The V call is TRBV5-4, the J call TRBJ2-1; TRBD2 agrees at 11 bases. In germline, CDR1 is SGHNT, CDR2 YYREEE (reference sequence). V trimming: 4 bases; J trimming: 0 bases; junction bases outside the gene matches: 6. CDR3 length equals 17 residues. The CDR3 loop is CASSLGLAGSSYNEQFF. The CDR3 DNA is TGTGCCAGCAGCCTCGGACTAGCGGGCTCCTCCTACAATGAGCAGTTCTTC.

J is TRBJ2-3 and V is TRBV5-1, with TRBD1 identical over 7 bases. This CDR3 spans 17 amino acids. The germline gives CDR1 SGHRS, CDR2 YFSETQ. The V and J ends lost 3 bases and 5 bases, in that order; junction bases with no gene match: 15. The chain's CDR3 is CASSSRGQLFREDTQYF. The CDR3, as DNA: TGCGCCAGCAGCTCACGGGGACAGCTCTTCCGAGAAGATACGCAGTATTTT.

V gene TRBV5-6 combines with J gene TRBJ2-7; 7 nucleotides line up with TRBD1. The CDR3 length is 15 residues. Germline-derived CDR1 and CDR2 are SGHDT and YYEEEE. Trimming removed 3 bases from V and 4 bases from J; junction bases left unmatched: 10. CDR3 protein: CASSWEGTAGYEQYF. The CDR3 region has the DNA TGTGCCAGCAGCTGGGAAGGGACAGCCGGATACGAGCAGTACTTC.

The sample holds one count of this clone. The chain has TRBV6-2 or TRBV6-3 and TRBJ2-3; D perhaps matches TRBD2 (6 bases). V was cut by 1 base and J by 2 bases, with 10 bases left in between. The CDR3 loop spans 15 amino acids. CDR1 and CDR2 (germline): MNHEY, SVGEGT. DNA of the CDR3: TGTGCCAGCAGTTACTGGGCGGGGAACACAGATACGCAGTATTTT. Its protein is CASSYWAGNTDTQYF.

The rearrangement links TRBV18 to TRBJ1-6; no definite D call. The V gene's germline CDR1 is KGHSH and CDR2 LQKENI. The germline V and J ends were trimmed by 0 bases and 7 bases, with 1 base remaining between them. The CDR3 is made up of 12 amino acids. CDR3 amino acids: CASSPPNSPLHF. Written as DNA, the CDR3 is TGTGCCAGCTCACCACCCAATTCACCCCTCCACTTT.

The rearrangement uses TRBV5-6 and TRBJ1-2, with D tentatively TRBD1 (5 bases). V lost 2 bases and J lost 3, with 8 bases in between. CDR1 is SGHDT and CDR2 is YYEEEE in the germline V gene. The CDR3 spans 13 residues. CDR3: CASSLQEHYGYTF. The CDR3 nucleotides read TGTGCCAGCAGCTTACAGGAGCACTATGGCTACACCTTC.

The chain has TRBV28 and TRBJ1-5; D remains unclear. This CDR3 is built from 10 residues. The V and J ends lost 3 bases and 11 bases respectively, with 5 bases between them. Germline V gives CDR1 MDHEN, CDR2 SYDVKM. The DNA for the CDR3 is TGTGCCAGCAGTTTCAGAGCCCAGCATTTT. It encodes CASSFRAQHF.

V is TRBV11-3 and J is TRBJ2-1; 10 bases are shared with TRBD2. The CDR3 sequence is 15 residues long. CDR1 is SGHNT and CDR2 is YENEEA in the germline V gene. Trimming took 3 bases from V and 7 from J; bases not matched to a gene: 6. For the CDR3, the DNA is TGTGCCAGCAGCTTCCAAAGCGGGGGGGGAAATGAGCAGTTCTTC. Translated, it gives CASSFQSGGGNEQFF. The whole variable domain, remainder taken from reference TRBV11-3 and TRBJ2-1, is EAGVVQSPRYKIIEKKQPVAFWCNPISGHNTLYWYLQNLGQGPELLIRYENEEAVDDSQLPKDRFSAERLKGVDSTLKIQPAELGDSAVYLCASSFQSGGGNEQFFGPGTRLTVL.

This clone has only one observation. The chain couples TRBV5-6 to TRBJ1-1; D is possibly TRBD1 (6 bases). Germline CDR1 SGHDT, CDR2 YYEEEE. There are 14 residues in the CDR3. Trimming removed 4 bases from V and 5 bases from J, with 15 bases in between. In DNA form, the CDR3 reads TGTGCCAGCAGCCTCCGGACAGCGGTAACTGAAGCTTTCTTT. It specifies CASSLRTAVTEAFF.

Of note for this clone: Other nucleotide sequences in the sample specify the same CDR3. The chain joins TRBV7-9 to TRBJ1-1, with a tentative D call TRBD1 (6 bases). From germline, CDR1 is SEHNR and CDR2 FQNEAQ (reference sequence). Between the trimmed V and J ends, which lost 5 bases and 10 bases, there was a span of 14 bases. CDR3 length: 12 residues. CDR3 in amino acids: CASSLEGGRAFF. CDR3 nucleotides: TGTGCCAGCAGCCTAGAGGGGGGGCGAGCTTTCTTT.

CDR3 in amino acids: CSARIRETQYF. CDR3 nucleotide sequence: TGCAGTGCTAGAATCAGAGAGACCCAGTACTTC. The chain joins TRBV20-1 to TRBJ2-5, with D unresolved. This CDR3 spans 11 amino acids. Germline V gene lookup returns CDR1 DFQATT and CDR2 SNEGSKA (reference sequence). Trimming stripped 2 bases from V and 4 bases from J, with 5 bases between.

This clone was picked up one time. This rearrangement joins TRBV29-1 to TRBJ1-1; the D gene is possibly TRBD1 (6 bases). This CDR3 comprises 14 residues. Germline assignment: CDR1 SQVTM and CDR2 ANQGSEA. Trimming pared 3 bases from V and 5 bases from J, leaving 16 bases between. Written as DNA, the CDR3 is TGCAGCGTTGAGGGGGCCGGCAGGGCGACTGAAGCTTTCTTT. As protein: CSVEGAGRATEAFF. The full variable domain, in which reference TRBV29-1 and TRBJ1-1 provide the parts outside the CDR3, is SAVISQKPSRDICQRGTSLTIQCQVDSQVTMMFWYRQQPGQSLTLIATANQGSEATYESGFVIDKFPISRPNLTFSTLTVSNMSPEDSSIYLCSVEGAGRATEAFFGQGTRLTVV.

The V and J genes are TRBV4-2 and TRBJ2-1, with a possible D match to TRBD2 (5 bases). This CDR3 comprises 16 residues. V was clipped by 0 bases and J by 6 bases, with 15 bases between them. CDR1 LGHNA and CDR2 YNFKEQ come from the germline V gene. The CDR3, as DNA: TGTGCCAGCAGCCAAGAGAGGCGGGCTCCATCCAATGAGCAGTTCTTC. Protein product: CASSQERRAPSNEQFF.

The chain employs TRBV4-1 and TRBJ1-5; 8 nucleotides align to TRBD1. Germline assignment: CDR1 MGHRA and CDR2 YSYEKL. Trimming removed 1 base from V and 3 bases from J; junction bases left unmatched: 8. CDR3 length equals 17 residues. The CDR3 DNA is TGCGCCAGCAGCCAAGTGGGAGGACAGGGCACCAATCAGCCCCAGCATTTT. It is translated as CASSQVGGQGTNQPQHF.